Listed below are T cell receptor beta chains from one sample, sequenced in a study of immune characterization of retroperitoneal liposarcoma. TCRdb re-called the PCR reads through MiXCR, storing one row per CDR3 protein. The data hold approximately 11,000 distinct CDR3 sequences, with about a quarter observed a single time. The specimen was tumor tissue. Receptors originate from a female donor with retroperitoneal liposarcoma. CDR3s include the opening cysteine and the closing phenylalanine or tryptophan. The D gene is left open where the match is weak. Rows give clone size only sometimes, using once, few, many, or a class for an expanded clone.

clone size,J gene,V gene,D gene,CDR3 DNA,CDR3 protein
many,TRBJ2-5,TRBV7-6,NA,TGTGCCAGCAGCGCGACGAGGAGGGACAATGAGCAGTACTTC,CASSATRRDNEQYF
few,TRBJ1-5,TRBV10-2,NA,TGCGCCAGCAGTGAGTCGACCCCAGAGCCCCAGCATTTT,CASSESTPEPQHF
NA,TRBJ2-3,TRBV12-3/TRBV12-4,TRBD2,TGTGCCAGCAGTCGGCGACTAGCGGGCGGCTCAGATACGCAGTATTTT,CASSRRLAGGSDTQYF
NA,TRBJ2-1,TRBV19,TRBD2,TGTGCCAGTAGTATAATTAGGGCTAGCGGTTACAATGAGCAGTTCTTC,CASSIIRASGYNEQFF
medium-sized,TRBJ2-3,TRBV7-2,TRBD2,TGTGCCAGCAGCTTTGGGACTAGCGGGAGGCAGGGGGAAACGCAGTATTTT,CASSFGTSGRQGETQYF
NA,TRBJ2-1,TRBV11-2,TRBD2,TGTGCCAGCAGCTTAAGGCTAGCGGGGGAGTTCGGCGAGCAGTTCTTC,CASSLRLAGEFGEQFF
NA,TRBJ2-7,TRBV6-8,NA,TGTGCCAGTGGCTCGTACGCGGGCGGATACGAGCAGTACTTC,CASGSYAGGYEQYF
NA,TRBJ1-2,TRBV7-8,NA,TGTGCCAGCAGCCCGACGGACAACTATGGCTACACCTTC,CASSPTDNYGYTF
medium-sized,TRBJ2-1,TRBV6-1,NA,TGTGCCAGCAGGTCGTGGGTTAGTTCCTACAATGAGCAGTTCTTC,CASRSWVSSYNEQFF
NA,TRBJ1-1,TRBV7-6,TRBD1,TGTGCCAGCAGCCCCCGGACAGGGCGCAGGAACACTGAAGCTTTCTTT,CASSPRTGRRNTEAFF
few,TRBJ1-2,TRBV6-1,NA,TGTGCCAGCAGTTGGGGGGGTGGCTACACCTTC,CASSWGGGYTF
many,TRBJ2-3,TRBV6-4,TRBD1,TGTGCCAGCAGTGACCCGACAGGGGGCCCCGATACGCAGTATTTT,CASSDPTGGPDTQYF
NA,TRBJ2-3,TRBV25-1,NA,TGTGCCAGCAGTGAGGGCAGGACCTACACAGATACGCAGTATTTT,CASSEGRTYTDTQYF
NA,TRBJ1-2,TRBV6-6,NA,TGTGCCAGCATCTACGGGCCCAGGGGCGCGGGGGGCTACACCTTC,CASIYGPRGAGGYTF
many,TRBJ1-1,TRBV6-1,NA,TGTGCCAGCCGGCTAGACATGAACACTGAAGCTTTCTTT,CASRLDMNTEAFF
NA,TRBJ2-5,TRBV7-3,NA,TGTGCCAGCAGCTTAACGGCAGAGCCCCAAGAGACCCAGTACTTC,CASSLTAEPQETQYF
few,TRBJ2-1,TRBV6-1,TRBD2,TGTGCCAGCAGTGAGGTTCACGGGACTAACTACAATGAGCAGTTCTTC,CASSEVHGTNYNEQFF
many,TRBJ1-1,TRBV7-8,NA,TGTGCCAGCAGCCCCGGACCCATGAACACTGAAGCTTTCTTT,CASSPGPMNTEAFF
many,TRBJ2-7,TRBV7-6,NA,TGTGCCAGCAGCACCCCGGCCCGCCTCGAGCAGTACTTC,CASSTPARLEQYF
NA,TRBJ2-1,TRBV6-5,NA,TGTGCCAGCAGTTACAGCCCCGGGGGAGAGCAGTTCTTC,CASSYSPGGEQFF
many,TRBJ1-2,TRBV6-6,NA,TGTGCCAGCAGTTACTCCGGGGAGGCGGGTGGCTACACCTTC,CASSYSGEAGGYTF
few,TRBJ1-2,TRBV27,TRBD1,TGTGCCAGCAGTTTAACCCCCGCAGGGGGGGTAGGCTACACCTTC,CASSLTPAGGVGYTF
NA,TRBJ2-2,TRBV6-1,NA,TGTGCCAGCAGGACAGCGAACACCGGGGAGCTGTTTTTT,CASRTANTGELFF
NA,TRBJ1-1,TRBV10-2,TRBD1,TGCGCCAGCAGCGCGGGACAGCAAGTTACCACGAACACTGAAGCTTTCTTT,CASSAGQQVTTNTEAFF
few,TRBJ2-7,TRBV27,NA,TGTGCCAGCGGTTTAAAACCCGATCCCTACGAGCAGTACTTC,CASGLKPDPYEQYF
NA,TRBJ2-1,TRBV28,NA,TGTGCCAGCATCCAGAGAGGGATTTTAAGGTACGAGCAGTTCTTC,CASIQRGILRYEQFF
medium-sized,TRBJ2-1,TRBV7-2,NA,TGTGCCAGCAGCTTAGACACAGGCTCCTACAATGAGCAGTTCTTC,CASSLDTGSYNEQFF
large,TRBJ2-4,TRBV7-2,NA,TGTGCCAGCAGTTCGGACAGAAGCTTAGCGTTAAACATTCAGTACTTC,CASSSDRSLALNIQYF
many,TRBJ1-2,TRBV12-5,NA,TGTGCTAGTGGTACCTACAGGGAGTCTGGCTACACCTTC,CASGTYRESGYTF
NA,TRBJ2-3,TRBV7-3,NA,TGTGCCAGCAGCTTCACCCCGGCGGATACGCAGTATTTT,CASSFTPADTQYF
NA,TRBJ1-2,TRBV5-6,TRBD1,TGTGCCAGCAGCTTGGATTGGACAGGGAGAAATGGCTACACCTTC,CASSLDWTGRNGYTF
medium-sized,TRBJ2-3,TRBV12-3/TRBV12-4,TRBD1,TGTGCCAGCAGTCCCCGGACAGGGATACACACAGATACGCAGTATTTT,CASSPRTGIHTDTQYF
many,TRBJ2-7,TRBV12-3/TRBV12-4,TRBD2,TGTGCCAGCAGTTCTAGCGGAGGCCGCTCCTACAATGAGCAGTACTTC,CASSSSGGRSYNEQYF
hyperexpanded,TRBJ2-1,TRBV7-2,NA,TGTGCCAGCAGCCCTTTGTATGGGGCCTACAATGAGCAGTTCTTC,CASSPLYGAYNEQFF
NA,TRBJ2-5,TRBV6-1,NA,TGTGCCAGCAGCTCCATAGCTTGGGACACATTTTTGTACTTC,CASSSIAWDTFLYF
many,TRBJ2-1,TRBV11-2,NA,TGTGCCAGCAGCAAAATGAGAGCCGGGACTTCGAGCTCCTACGAGCAGTTCTTC,CASSKMRAGTSSSYEQFF
many,TRBJ1-2,TRBV7-2,NA,TGTGCCCGCGGCGGGGACTATGGCTACACCTTC,CARGGDYGYTF
NA,TRBJ2-5,TRBV27,TRBD2,TGTGCCAGCAGGCTCGCTAGCGGGGCCCATGAGCAGTACTTC,CASRLASGAHEQYF
NA,TRBJ2-5,TRBV27,TRBD2,TGTGCCAGCAGAGCGGGGGGTCCTCAAGAGACCCAGTACTTC,CASRAGGPQETQYF
medium-sized,TRBJ2-7,TRBV6-1,NA,TGTGCCAGCAGTTCCCGTAGGGGGGAGGACTCCTACGAGCAGTACTTC,CASSSRRGEDSYEQYF
NA,TRBJ2-3,TRBV7-6,NA,TGTGCCAGCAGCCCTCATTGGGCAGATACGCAGTATTTT,CASSPHWADTQYF
NA,TRBJ1-1,TRBV10-2,NA,TGCGCCAGCGACCCAGGGAACACTGAAGCTTTCTTT,CASDPGNTEAFF
NA,TRBJ1-5,TRBV27,NA,TGTGCCAGCAGTTTATTATCTGCCCTAAAAGATCAGCCCCAGCATTTT,CASSLLSALKDQPQHF
NA,TRBJ2-3,TRBV6-1,NA,TGTGCCAGCAGTGAAGCTACAGGGAGATGGGATACGCAGTATTTT,CASSEATGRWDTQYF
many,TRBJ2-1,TRBV27,NA,TGTGCCAGCAGTTTAGGCAATGAGCAGTTCTTC,CASSLGNEQFF
medium-sized,TRBJ2-1,TRBV7-2,TRBD2,TGTGCCAGCAGCGAAGGAGGGGACTATCAGCAGTTCTTC,CASSEGGDYQQFF
few,TRBJ2-7,TRBV27,NA,TGTGCCAGCAGTTTAAGGGGGGTCAGGGCCCTCAATGAGCAGTACTTC,CASSLRGVRALNEQYF